This T cell receptor beta chain was documented in a study of blood T cells in healthy people across ages. Points from the study as a whole: Per-million-T-cell TCR beta diversity fell roughly linearly with age.

As regards this clonotype: The antigen is not known.

Sample-barcoded 5' priming and a J-beta primer mix drove a second PCR of 7 to 11 cycles. A template-switch adaptor that had 12 random nucleotides put a tag on each cDNA molecule. TCRdb passed the 5' RACE reads through MiXCR, listing each CDR3 protein once. The table has 850,000 to 950,000 distinct CDR3 sequences, 29% seen once. With V trimmed by 0 bases and J by 8 bases, 11 bases remained unmatched. Germline CDR1 and CDR2: LGHNA and YSLEER. The CDR3 spans 18 residues. Peripheral blood samples of 9 to 10 milliliters were drawn from each donor. Every sample had a minimum of 6.5 million PBMCs isolated. The sequencing input was blood. The chain employs TRBV4-3 and TRBJ1-6, with TRBD1 matching 9 bases. The source is a woman of 80 years or more in good health. The CDR3 coding sequence is TGCGCCAGCAGCCAAGACCACAGGGGGCGCGCGATGGATTCACCCCTCCACTTT. Amino acid sequence: CASSQDHRGRAMDSPLHF.